The 10 T cell receptor beta chains reported below all come from one sample, sequenced in a study of blood T cell repertoires in COVID-19. Assay: immunoSEQ multiplex PCR; the TCRdb copy retains only in-frame clones and omits some. The sample lists 330,000 or so clones; roughly nine tenths were seen once. The specimen sequenced was peripheral blood. These receptors all stem from a woman aged 60-75 years with COVID-19, enrolled during active disease.

This chain joins TRBV11-2 and TRBJ2-1; D perhaps matches TRBD1 (5 bases). CDR1 and CDR2 from the germline V gene are SGHAT and FQNNGV. V shed 4 bases and J shed 6 bases, with 16 bases lying between them. This CDR3 is 15 amino acids long. The CDR3 loop is CASSWGTGRANEQFF. The CDR3 region has the DNA TGTGCCAGCAGCTGGGGCACAGGTCGGGCCAATGAGCAGTTCTTC.

The genes are TRBV20-1 and TRBJ1-2, with a tentative D call TRBD1 (5 bases). Per the germline V gene, CDR1 is DFQATT and CDR2 is SNEGSKA (reference sequence). This CDR3 comprises 13 residues. Trimming removed 3 bases at V and 8 bases at J, with 16 bases between. Here the CDR3 DNA reads TGCAGTGCTAGTGGGTCGGGAGGGGAAGGCTACACCTTC. Protein: CSASGSGGEGYTF.

CDR3 nucleotide sequence: TGTGCCAGCAGCTTAGGGGGGCTCGAGCAGTACTTC. It codes for CASSLGGLEQYF. The rearrangement joins TRBV11-2 to TRBJ2-7; D is perhaps TRBD1 (6 bases). Deletions cut 1 base from V and 6 bases from J, with 7 bases between. The germline gives CDR1 SGHAT, CDR2 FQNNGV. The length of the CDR3 is 12 residues.

V usage is TRBV6-6 and J usage is TRBJ1-1; 9 positions match TRBD1. CDR3 length: 14 residues. V dropped 6 bases and J dropped 3; count of bases not matched to a gene: 5. Germline V gives CDR1 MNHNY, CDR2 SVGAGI (reference sequence). CDR3 protein: CASSLDRGDTEAFF. The CDR3 nucleotides read TGTGCCAGCAGCCTCGACAGGGGGGACACTGAAGCTTTCTTT.

This chain uses TRBV19 with TRBJ2-7; 9 nucleotides match TRBD2. After removal of 3 bases from V and 4 bases from J, the junction contained 4 bases not matched to a gene. Germline V gene lookup returns CDR1 LNHDA and CDR2 SQIVND (reference sequence). This CDR3 comprises 14 residues. Here the CDR3 reads CASSIGTSLYEQYF. The CDR3, as DNA: TGTGCCAGTAGTATCGGGACTAGCCTTTACGAGCAGTACTTC.

In DNA, the CDR3 is TGTGCCAGCAGTGAGGACAGGGTTGCCCAGCATTTT. Amino acids: CASSEDRVAQHF. This chain connects TRBV6-1 to TRBJ1-5; 8 bases are a match to TRBD1. The germline gives CDR1 MNHNS, CDR2 SASEGT. This CDR3 spans 12 amino acids. Germline trimming cut 3 bases from V and 11 bases from J; bases unmatched to any gene: 3.

The genes are TRBV20-1 and TRBJ2-1, with 8 bases aligning to TRBD2. CDR3 length equals 16 residues. With V trimmed by 3 bases and J by 9 bases, 16 bases remained unmatched. Germline V gives CDR1 DFQATT, CDR2 SNEGSKA (reference sequence). The CDR3 sequence is CSASDPLFAGGGEQFF. In nucleotides, the CDR3 is TGCAGTGCTAGTGATCCCCTTTTTGCGGGGGGTGGTGAGCAGTTCTTC.

The sample holds one count of this clone. The chain has TRBV3-1 (or the pseudogene TRBV3-2) and TRBJ2-7; 7 nucleotides line up with TRBD1. V shed 3 bases, J shed 3 bases, and the junction held 8 bases outside the gene matches. Germline V gives CDR1 LGHDT, CDR2 YNNKEL (reference sequence). CDR3 length: 15 amino acids. The CDR3 loop is CASSQSPGQSYEQYF. The DNA for the CDR3 is TGTGCCAGCAGCCAGTCCCCGGGACAGAGCTACGAGCAGTACTTC.

This chain uses TRBV28 with TRBJ1-5, with 8 bases aligning to TRBD1. Trimming removed 5 bases from V and 6 bases from J; junction bases left unmatched: 24. This CDR3 region has 20 residues. Germline V gives CDR1 MDHEN, CDR2 SYDVKM. CDR3 loop: CASSGTLDRAGHSGGQPQHF. The CDR3 DNA is TGTGCCAGCAGTGGGACTCTGGACAGGGCAGGTCACAGTGGTGGTCAGCCCCAGCATTTT.

This rearrangement joins TRBV6-5 to TRBJ1-6; 8 bases align to TRBD1. Germline trimming cut 6 bases from V and 10 bases from J; bases unmatched to any gene: 8. The CDR3 is 14 residues long. Per germline, CDR1 MNHEY and CDR2 SVGAGI. CDR3 nucleotide sequence: TGTGCCAGCAGGGCGACAGGGGTTAGGTCACCCCTCCACTTT. This encodes CASRATGVRSPLHF.